This entry lists 15 T cell receptor beta chains sequenced from one sample in a study of blood T cell dynamics during melanoma immunotherapy. Described time point: week 3, after first cycle of checkpoint inhibitor. This table comes from immunoSEQ multiplex PCR, and its TCRdb copy is limited to in-frame clones, with some not included. This table has about 11,000 clones, around 86% appearing once. The source material was blood, sampled from a patient treated with checkpoint blockade. The source is a human donor with melanoma.

The chain carries TRBV7-3 and TRBJ2-5; 9 bases align to TRBD2. The CDR3 has 18 residues. Germline CDR1 SGHTA, CDR2 FQGTGA. J gave up 3 bases and V 6 bases, and 17 bases lay outside the gene matches. Written as DNA, the CDR3 is TGTGCCAGCAGTATGCGGGGGGGCTCGGGACATCAGGAAGAGACCCAGTACTTC. Protein product: CASSMRGGSGHQEETQYF.

This chain links TRBV6-5 with TRBJ1-4; possible D gene TRBD1, 6 bases. This CDR3 has 14 amino acids. With 6 bases removed from V and 4 bases from J, the gap between germline ends came to 12 bases. In germline, CDR1 is MNHEY, CDR2 SVGAGI. The CDR3, as DNA: TGTGCCAGCAGGAAGGGGGTGCTTAATGAAAAACTGTTTTTT. This codes for CASRKGVLNEKLFF.

The chain recombines TRBV6-5 with TRBJ2-5; TRBD1 matches 7 bases. The CDR3 covers 12 residues. Germline CDR1 and CDR2: MNHEY and SVGAGI. V was pared by 10 bases and J by 5 bases, with 7 bases of the junction left unmatched. CDR3: CATQGVFETQYF. In DNA, the CDR3 is TGTGCCACCCAGGGGGTATTCGAGACCCAGTACTTC.

This clone was observed a few times. The chain uses TRBV15 and TRBJ1-2, with D maybe TRBD1 (5 bases). Trimming shortened V by 0 bases and J by 7 bases, and 18 bases separated the two germline ends. The CDR3 is 16 residues long. The germline CDR1 and CDR2 sequences are LNHNV and YYDKDF (reference sequence). In nucleotides, the CDR3 is TGTGCCACCAGCAGAGATGTCCGGGGCAGTTCGGGTGGCTACACCTTC. As protein: CATSRDVRGSSGGYTF.

This clone showed up just a few times. CDR3 region: CASTARTGEAFF. Here the CDR3 DNA reads TGTGCCAGCACCGCCAGGACCGGTGAAGCTTTCTTT. The chain has TRBV9 and TRBJ1-1; D not resolved. Trimming removed 6 bases at V and 7 bases at J, with 13 bases between. The CDR3 runs to 12 residues. CDR1 is SGDLS, CDR2 YYNGEE, per germline.

This clone appeared once. The J gene is TRBJ2-5, the V gene TRBV7-2; 8 bases agree with TRBD2. CDR1 is SGHTA, CDR2 FQGNSA, per germline. The junction had 9 bases not matched to a gene; V was cut back by 5 bases and J by 7 bases. The CDR3 loop spans 14 amino acids. This CDR3 is CASSLTSGGGTQYF. The CDR3 DNA is TGTGCCAGCAGCCTCACTAGCGGTGGGGGGACCCAGTACTTC.

The rearrangement uses TRBV10-3 and TRBJ1-5; maybe TRBD1 (5 bases). This CDR3 comprises 16 residues. Germline CDR1 ENHRY, CDR2 SYGVKD. V lost 6 bases and J 2 bases, leaving 17 bases between the germline ends. In DNA, the CDR3 is TGTGCCATCAGATTTGTGAATCGGGGGGGCAATCAGCCCCAGCATTTT. Amino acid sequence: CAIRFVNRGGNQPQHF.

CDR3 DNA sequence: TGTGCCAGCAGCCCGGGACAAGAGCAGTTCTTC. Protein: CASSPGQEQFF. This chain connects TRBV5-5 to TRBJ2-1; D might be TRBD1 (6 bases). Germline V gene lookup returns CDR1 SGHKS and CDR2 YYEKEE (reference sequence). The CDR3 sequence is 11 residues long. Trimming left V 4 bases short and J 10 bases short, with 9 bases between.

The chain carries TRBV19 and TRBJ1-1, with a tentative D call TRBD1 (6 bases). The CDR3 is 12 residues long. Germline assignment: CDR1 LNHDA and CDR2 SQIVND (reference sequence). The V end was cut by 10 bases, the J end by 7 bases, with 16 bases between. CDR3 coding DNA: TGTGCCACCGACCACAGGGAGGGTGAAGCTTTCTTT. Translation gives CATDHREGEAFF.

The J gene is TRBJ2-3, the V gene TRBV15; D might be TRBD1 or TRBD2, each matching 5 bases. Germline V gene sequence: CDR1 LNHNV, CDR2 YYDKDF (reference sequence). The CDR3 length is 15 residues. Deletions cut 4 bases from V and 0 bases from J, with 11 bases between. This chain's CDR3 is CATSIRDPSTDTQYF. The CDR3 nucleotides are TGTGCCACCAGCATCAGGGACCCCAGCACAGATACGCAGTATTTT. Full variable domain (missing parts from reference TRBV15 and TRBJ2-3): DAMVIQNPRYQVTQFGKPVTLSCSQTLNHNVMYWYQQKSSQAPKLLFHYYDKDFNNEADTPDNFQSRRPNTSFCFLDIRSPGLGDTAMYLCATSIRDPSTDTQYFGPGTRLTVL.

The V and J genes are TRBV15 and TRBJ2-3; D call uncertain. The V and J ends lost 3 bases and 1 base respectively, with 8 bases between them. Germline CDR1 is LNHNV and CDR2 is YYDKDF (reference sequence). The CDR3 runs 14 residues. CDR3 nucleotides: TGTGCCACCAGCAGTCAAAGCGGCACAGATACGCAGTATTTT. Its protein is CATSSQSGTDTQYF. The variable domain in full, completed from reference TRBV15 and TRBJ2-3, reads DAMVIQNPRYQVTQFGKPVTLSCSQTLNHNVMYWYQQKSSQAPKLLFHYYDKDFNNEADTPDNFQSRRPNTSFCFLDIRSPGLGDTAMYLCATSSQSGTDTQYFGPGTRLTVL.

In this sample, this clone turned up once. V gene TRBV21-1 combines with J gene TRBJ2-7; TRBD2 was called by the table and not checked on the DNA. TRBV21-1 has pseudogene status. The CDR3 spans 12 residues. In nucleotides, the CDR3 is TGTGCCAGCAGCAAACGAGTGAGCGAGCAGTACGTC. It specifies CASSKRVSEQYV.

The rearrangement uses TRBV6-6 and TRBJ1-3; weak D call: TRBD1 (5 bases). The germline CDR1 and CDR2 sequences are MNHNY and SVGAGI (reference sequence). The CDR3 runs to 14 residues. Trimming cost V 8 bases and J 0 bases, with 11 bases left between them. Here the CDR3 DNA reads TGTGCCAGCCGTCGAGGGGACTCTGGAAACACCATATATTTT. Translating gives CASRRGDSGNTIYF.

This clone was observed a handful of times. The rearrangement joins TRBV7-9 to TRBJ2-1; the D gene is possibly TRBD2 (8 bases). The germline CDR1 and CDR2 sequences are SEHNR and FQNEAQ (reference sequence). The CDR3 has 18 amino acids. V dropped 5 bases and J dropped 2 bases, with 22 bases sitting between them. The CDR3 is CASSPSGLAQGAYNEQFF. In DNA, the CDR3 is TGTGCCAGCAGCCCAAGTGGACTAGCCCAGGGGGCCTACAATGAGCAGTTCTTC.

J is TRBJ2-4 and V is TRBV21-1; the tabulated D call, TRBD2, remains unverified against the DNA. TRBV21-1 is tagged as a pseudogene. CDR3 length: 15 residues. The CDR3 bases are TGTGCCAGCAGCCAGCGGGACCCGGCCAAAAACATTCAGTACTTC. Amino acid sequence: CASSQRDPAKNIQYF.